These 30 T cell receptor beta chains came from one sample sequenced in a study of shared clonotypes between healthy human individuals. The protocol was immunoSEQ multiplex PCR, while the TCRdb copy is restricted to in-frame clones and leaves out a portion. Of about 680,000 clones listed, 55% to 75% were seen once; the top ten hold about 1.8%. Input material: memory CD4+ T cells sorted from blood. Specified subset: CD45RA-negative fraction. These receptors originate from a woman in her 30s in good health.

Remarks on this clone: A read error may explain this, as a much larger clone is one base away. The same CDR3 arises from other DNA sequences in this sample as well. The V and J genes are TRBV7-2 and TRBJ2-3, with TRBD2 as a possible D gene (6 bases). Germline V CDR1 and CDR2: SGHTA, FQGNSA. V lost 5 bases to trimming and J lost 0 bases, with 12 bases between them. The CDR3 covers 15 residues. CDR3 bases: TGTGCCAGCAGCCTGGACTACCTTAGCACAGATACGCAGTATTTT. Its translation is CASSLDYLSTDTQYF.

The chain joins TRBV11-1 to TRBJ2-7, with a tentative D call TRBD1 (6 bases). CDR1 is SGHAT, CDR2 FQDESV, per germline (reference sequence). The V gene lost 3 bases and the J gene lost 2 bases, with 8 bases spanning the gap. There are 13 residues in the CDR3. The DNA of the CDR3 is TGTGCCAGCAGCTTCGGACAGCCCTACGAGCAGTACTTC. This codes for CASSFGQPYEQYF. The full variable domain, with the rest looked up from reference TRBV11-1 and TRBJ2-7, is EAEVAQSPRYKITEKSQAVAFWCDPISGHATLYWYRQILGQGPELLVQFQDESVVDDSQLPKDRFSAERLKGVDSTLKIQPAELGDSAMYLCASSFGQPYEQYFGPGTRLTVT.

The rearrangement links TRBV11-3 to TRBJ1-3, with D maybe TRBD1 (6 bases). With 4 bases removed from V and 0 bases from J, the gap between germline ends came to 16 bases. Per the germline V gene, CDR1 is SGHNT and CDR2 is YENEEA. This CDR3 region has 17 residues. The CDR3 DNA is TGTGCCAGCAGCTCTCCCGCCACAGGGATCTCTGGAAACACCATATATTTT. Its translation is CASSSPATGISGNTIYF.

The chain employs TRBV10-1 and TRBJ2-1, with 8 bases fitting TRBD2. Germline V gene sequence: CDR1 WNHNN, CDR2 SYGVQD (reference sequence). V was pared by 5 bases and J by 5 bases, with 5 bases of the junction left unmatched. This CDR3 contains 14 residues. The CDR3 DNA sequence: TGCGCCAGCAGTTCCAGCGGGAGCCACAATGAGCAGTTCTTC. It translates to CASSSSGSHNEQFF.

This sequence joins TRBV30 and TRBJ2-7; no clear D. V shed 1 base and J shed 6 bases, with 13 bases lying between them. The CDR3 extends over 13 amino acids. CDR1 and CDR2 from the germline V gene are GTSNPN and SVGIG (reference sequence). The CDR3 here is CAWSDGPRREQYF. CDR3 nucleotide sequence: TGTGCCTGGAGTGACGGACCGCGACGCGAGCAGTACTTC.

V and J are TRBV5-6 and TRBJ1-1; no definite D call. From germline, CDR1 is SGHDT and CDR2 YYEEEE. The length of the CDR3 is 13 residues. Trimming stripped 3 bases from V and 1 base from J, with 7 bases between. The CDR3 DNA sequence: TGTGCCAGCAGCTCATTGCCGAACACTGAAGCTTTCTTT. Translation gives CASSSLPNTEAFF. The full variable domain, completed using reference TRBV5-6 and TRBJ1-1, is DAGVTQSPTHLIKTRGQQVTLRCSPKSGHDTVSWYQQALGQGPQFIFQYYEEEERQRGNFPDRFSGHQFPNYSSELNVNALLLGDSALYLCASSSLPNTEAFFGQGTRLTVV.

This chain joins TRBV5-1 and TRBJ2-1; possible D gene TRBD1, 6 bases. Germline V lookup: CDR1 SGHRS, CDR2 YFSETQ. The CDR3 has 16 residues. V was trimmed by 2 bases and J by 0 bases, leaving 12 bases between them. The CDR3 DNA is TGCGCCAGCAGCTTTAGGGGGTCAGGCTCCTACAATGAGCAGTTCTTC. Its translation is CASSFRGSGSYNEQFF.

The V and J genes are TRBV5-1 and TRBJ2-7, with 10 bases identical to TRBD2. Germline V gene data show CDR1 as SGHRS and CDR2 as YFSETQ. There are 17 residues in the CDR3. Trimming removed 4 bases from V and 4 bases from J; junction bases left unmatched: 14. The CDR3 nucleotides are TGCGCCAGCAGCGAGGTAGTAGCGGGAGGTAGTCAGTACGAGCAGTACTTC. As protein: CASSEVVAGGSQYEQYF.

This chain uses TRBV5-4 with TRBJ1-6, with 7 bases matching TRBD1. CDR1 is SGHNT, CDR2 YYREEE, per germline (reference sequence). The ends lost 3 bases at V and 7 bases at J; junction bases unmatched: 4. This CDR3 is built from 14 residues. Here the CDR3 DNA reads TGTGCCAGCAGCTGGGACAGAACCAATTCACCCCTCCACTTT. It is translated as CASSWDRTNSPLHF.

V is TRBV29-1 and J is TRBJ1-1; TRBD1 matches at 10 bases. Trimming removed 3 bases from V and 5 bases from J; junction bases left unmatched: 18. Germline lookup yields CDR1 SQVTM and CDR2 ANQGSEA. CDR3 length: 18 amino acids. The CDR3 protein is CSVETPVADRGLATEAFF. DNA of the CDR3: TGCAGCGTTGAGACCCCCGTGGCCGACAGGGGGCTGGCAACTGAAGCTTTCTTT.

Regarding this clone: Other DNA sequences in the sample encode the same CDR3. This chain joins TRBV2 and TRBJ2-7; D is ambiguous. This CDR3 region has 11 residues. V lost 3 bases and J 2 bases, leaving 2 bases between the germline ends. The germline gives CDR1 SNHLY, CDR2 FYNNEI. CDR3 residues: CASSEAYEQYF. Written as DNA, the CDR3 is TGTGCCAGCAGTGAGGCCTACGAGCAGTACTTC.

This clone was seen a few times. The chain joins TRBV7-2 to TRBJ2-1; D is uncertain. This CDR3 spans 13 amino acids. Germline CDR1 is SGHTA and CDR2 is FQGNSA. Trimming cost V 2 bases and J 7 bases, with 9 bases left between them. The CDR3: CASSLQAPNEQFF. The CDR3 coding sequence is TGTGCCAGCAGCTTACAAGCCCCTAATGAGCAGTTCTTC. The entire variable domain, with the rest obtained from reference TRBV7-2 and TRBJ2-1, is as follows: GAGVSQSPSNKVTEKGKDVELRCDPISGHTALYWYRQSLGQGLEFLIYFQGNSAPDKSGLPSDRFSAERTGGSVSTLTIQRTQQEDSAVYLCASSLQAPNEQFFGPGTRLTVL.

This rearrangement joins TRBV19 to TRBJ1-2; 9 positions agree with TRBD1. J lost 3 bases, V lost 5 bases, and 7 bases had no gene match. Germline-derived CDR1 and CDR2 are LNHDA and SQIVND (reference sequence). The CDR3 is 15 residues long. The CDR3 here is CASSWGTGSDYGYTF. CDR3 nucleotide sequence: TGTGCCAGTAGTTGGGGGACAGGGTCCGACTATGGCTACACCTTC.

In its sample, this clone was seen a few times. The J gene is TRBJ2-7, the V gene TRBV5-1; TRBD2 might be the D (6 bases). This CDR3 has 12 amino acids. Germline CDR1 SGHRS, CDR2 YFSETQ. The ends were cut back, 10 bases at V and 7 bases at J, with 18 bases in the middle. CDR3 DNA: TGCGCCCCCCGAGAGGCGGGAAATGAGCAGTACTTC. Its protein is CAPREAGNEQYF. The variable domain in full, completed from reference TRBV5-1 and TRBJ2-7, reads KAGVTQTPRYLIKTRGQQVTLSCSPISGHRSVSWYQQTPGQGLQFLFEYFSETQRNKGNFPGRFSGRQFSNSRSEMNVSTLELGDSALYLCAPREAGNEQYFGPGTRLTVT.

V and J are TRBV2 and TRBJ1-4; D remains unclear. V was clipped by 4 bases and J by 0 bases, with 6 bases between them. This CDR3 spans 14 amino acids. Germline loops: CDR1 SNHLY, CDR2 FYNNEI. CDR3 residues: CASSGRATNEKLFF. For the CDR3, the DNA is TGTGCCAGCAGTGGTCGAGCAACTAATGAAAAACTGTTTTTT.

The chain employs TRBV29-1 and TRBJ2-7; 11 bases are shared with TRBD2. J gave up 0 bases and V 7 bases, and 8 bases lay outside the gene matches. The CDR3 totals 15 residues. The germline CDR1 and CDR2 sequences are SQVTM and ANQGSEA. The DNA of the CDR3 is TGCAGCGCTGGGGGGACTAGCGGCGGCTCCTACGAGCAGTACTTC. Translating gives CSAGGTSGGSYEQYF.

V gene TRBV19 combines with J gene TRBJ1-2, with TRBD1 identical over 8 bases. V shed 7 bases and J 6 bases; nucleotides not matched to a gene: 16. CDR3 size: 16 residues. CDR1 and CDR2 (germline): LNHDA, SQIVND (reference sequence). CDR3 in DNA: TGTGCCAGTACTAGTGATCCCGGGGACAGGTCCAATGGCTACACCTTC. Its protein is CASTSDPGDRSNGYTF.

This clone was detected a few times. J is TRBJ1-2 and V is TRBV30, with TRBD1 identical over 11 bases. Germline lookup yields CDR1 GTSNPN and CDR2 SVGIG (reference sequence). CDR3 length: 13 residues. The J segment lost 6 bases and the V segment lost 1 base, leaving 1 base of the junction unmatched. The CDR3 loop is CAWSGDRGNGYTF. CDR3 DNA sequence: TGTGCCTGGAGTGGGGACAGGGGGAATGGCTACACCTTC.

The V and J genes are TRBV29-1 and TRBJ2-7; D is ambiguous. Germline-derived CDR1 and CDR2 are SQVTM and ANQGSEA. Trimming removed 7 bases at V and 6 bases at J, with 22 bases between. The CDR3 is 14 amino acids. This CDR3 reads CSATAVVASGEQYF. CDR3 in DNA: TGCAGCGCCACCGCCGTGGTGGCGTCGGGCGAGCAGTACTTC.

This clone was seen only once. This chain connects TRBV4-1 to TRBJ1-2; D remains unclear. CDR1 is MGHRA and CDR2 is YSYEKL in the germline V gene. The CDR3 runs to 16 residues. The germline V and J ends were trimmed by 0 bases and 5 bases, with 16 bases remaining between them. CDR3 protein: CASSQELIAIRYGYTF. In DNA form, the CDR3 reads TGCGCCAGCAGCCAAGAACTAATAGCTATCAGATATGGCTACACCTTC.

The chain couples TRBV30 to TRBJ2-7, with D perhaps TRBD1 or TRBD2 (5 bases each). CDR1 is GTSNPN, CDR2 SVGIG, per germline (reference sequence). This CDR3 has 13 amino acids. V lost 1 base and J lost 8, with 15 bases in between. CDR3 residues: CAWSAMGVSKQYF. The CDR3 DNA follows: TGTGCCTGGAGTGCGATGGGGGTAAGCAAGCAGTACTTC.

The V call is TRBV27, the J call TRBJ1-1; D not resolved. Per germline, CDR1 MNHEY and CDR2 SMNVEV (reference sequence). Trimming left V 0 bases short and J 6 bases short, with 8 bases between. The CDR3 consists of 13 residues. CDR3 in amino acids: CASSLSRLSEAFF. CDR3 nucleotides: TGTGCCAGCAGTTTATCCCGCCTCTCTGAAGCTTTCTTT.

This chain joins TRBV6-5 and TRBJ1-3; D unclear. The V gene's germline CDR1 is MNHEY and CDR2 SVGAGI. CDR3 length: 14 residues. V was trimmed by 6 bases and J by 2 bases, leaving 11 bases between them. CDR3 residues: CASREDIAGNTIYF. In DNA form, the CDR3 reads TGTGCCAGCAGAGAAGACATAGCTGGAAACACCATATATTTT.

The gene calls are TRBV29-1 and TRBJ1-2, with a possible D match to TRBD1 (6 bases). CDR3 length equals 13 residues. From germline, CDR1 is SQVTM and CDR2 ANQGSEA. V was pared by 6 bases and J by 4 bases, with 15 bases between. CDR3 DNA sequence: TGCAGCGTGGGACTGTCAGGGGCCTATGGCTACACCTTC. As protein: CSVGLSGAYGYTF.

The chain links TRBV29-1 to TRBJ1-3; no clear D gene. Germline CDR1 and CDR2: SQVTM and ANQGSEA. This CDR3 is 13 amino acids long. V was cut by 2 bases and J by 0 bases, with 5 bases left in between. In DNA, the CDR3 is TGCAGCGTTGAAATTAACTCTGGAAACACCATATATTTT. This translates into CSVEINSGNTIYF.

At least ten counts were recorded for this clone. V gene TRBV4-1 combines with J gene TRBJ2-1; possible D gene TRBD2, 5 bases. With 0 bases removed from V and 8 bases from J, the gap between germline ends came to 20 bases. The CDR3 has 17 amino acids. Germline values: CDR1 MGHRA, CDR2 YSYEKL. The CDR3 protein is CASSQDGKRQSGDEQFF. The CDR3 DNA sequence: TGCGCCAGCAGCCAAGATGGGAAGCGGCAGAGTGGAGATGAGCAGTTCTTC.

The chain combines TRBV6-1 with TRBJ2-7; 8 bases map to TRBD1. CDR3 length: 17 residues. V was clipped by 0 bases and J by 0 bases; unmatched bases: 7. Germline assignment: CDR1 MNHNS and CDR2 SASEGT. This CDR3 is CASSEAMGQVDSYEQYF. The CDR3 nucleotides read TGTGCCAGCAGTGAAGCCATGGGACAGGTCGACTCCTACGAGCAGTACTTC.

V gene TRBV6-5 combines with J gene TRBJ2-3, with D possibly being TRBD1 or TRBD2 (5 bases each). With 5 bases removed from V and 6 bases from J, the gap between germline ends came to 18 bases. The CDR3 is made up of 15 amino acids. Looked up from germline, CDR1 is MNHEY and CDR2 is SVGAGI. In DNA, the CDR3 is TGTGCCAGCAGTCGGGGCCACAGTGAGCCCGATACGCAGTATTTT. It specifies CASSRGHSEPDTQYF.

The V and J genes are TRBV9 and TRBJ2-4, with D uncertain. The CDR3 is 16 amino acids. CDR1 is SGDLS, CDR2 YYNGEE, per germline. V shed 1 base and J shed 0 bases, with 11 bases lying between them. CDR3 loop: CASSVSPLLAKNIQYF. The CDR3 DNA sequence: TGTGCCAGCAGCGTAAGTCCGCTGCTAGCCAAAAACATTCAGTACTTC.

The J gene is TRBJ1-3, the V gene TRBV2; no reliable D call. V was shortened by 6 bases and J by 0 bases, with 15 bases between the two germline ends. The length of the CDR3 is 16 residues. In germline, CDR1 is SNHLY, CDR2 FYNNEI. CDR3 sequence (DNA): TGTGCCAGCAGCCGCTCCGAGTCGACCTCTGGAAACACCATATATTTT. It is translated as CASSRSESTSGNTIYF. Variable domain in full (rest from reference TRBV2 and TRBJ1-3): EPEVTQTPSHQVTQMGQEVILRCVPISNHLYFYWYRQILGQKVEFLVSFYNNEISEKSEIFDDQFSVERPDGSNFTLKIRSTKLEDSAMYFCASSRSESTSGNTIYFGEGSWLTVV.